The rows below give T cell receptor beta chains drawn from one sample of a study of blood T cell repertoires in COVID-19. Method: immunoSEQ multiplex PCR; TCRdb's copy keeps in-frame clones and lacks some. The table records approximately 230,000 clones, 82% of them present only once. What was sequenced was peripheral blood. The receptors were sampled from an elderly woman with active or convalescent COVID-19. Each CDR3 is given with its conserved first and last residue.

cdr3_aa: CASSLGPGNTEAFF
v_call: TRBV5-1
j_call: TRBJ1-1

cdr3_aa: CASTEGQDRIYEQYF
v_call: TRBV6-5
j_call: TRBJ2-7

cdr3_aa: CASSQEVGGNYGYTF
v_call: TRBV4-2
j_call: TRBJ1-2

cdr3_aa: CSVGGQGSSPYEQYF
v_call: TRBV29-1
j_call: TRBJ2-7

cdr3_aa: CASSLFSSGRALIRTFF
v_call: TRBV7-9
j_call: TRBJ2-1

cdr3_aa: CASSLTSGRETQYF
v_call: TRBV5-1
j_call: TRBJ2-5

cdr3_aa: CASSPSGLVSGNTIYF
v_call: TRBV18
j_call: TRBJ1-3

cdr3_aa: CASSRGKVINTGELFF
v_call: TRBV5-4
j_call: TRBJ2-2

cdr3_aa: CASSLGGGIPEQYF
v_call: TRBV5-1
j_call: TRBJ2-7

cdr3_aa: CASSPATGTAGYTF
v_call: TRBV18
j_call: TRBJ1-2

cdr3_aa: CAWIPRGAYNSPLHF
v_call: TRBV30
j_call: TRBJ1-6

cdr3_aa: CASSFGTSGRRSETQYF
v_call: TRBV5-1
j_call: TRBJ2-5

cdr3_aa: CASSLTRGNTDTQYF
v_call: TRBV6-6
j_call: TRBJ2-3

cdr3_aa: CASGRDADTQYF
v_call: TRBV7-9
j_call: TRBJ2-3

cdr3_aa: CAIRSSGTGGTEAFF
v_call: TRBV10-3
j_call: TRBJ1-1

cdr3_aa: CTSSQDFCVYGLYGYTF
v_call: TRBV1
j_call: TRBJ1-2

cdr3_aa: CASSSMGGLNTEAFF
v_call: TRBV4-2
j_call: TRBJ1-1

cdr3_aa: CASSSLFRDRARQEQYF
v_call: TRBV5-1
j_call: TRBJ2-7

cdr3_aa: CASSILGKLFF
v_call: TRBV19
j_call: TRBJ1-4

cdr3_aa: CASSPGSGLSYEQYF
v_call: TRBV5-5
j_call: TRBJ2-7

cdr3_aa: CASRVTGSGELFF
v_call: TRBV2
j_call: TRBJ2-2

cdr3_aa: CASSRFTSGRAWGETQYF
v_call: TRBV7-8
j_call: TRBJ2-5

cdr3_aa: CASRPTGGWETQYF
v_call: TRBV6-5
j_call: TRBJ2-5

cdr3_aa: CASSNGGDSPLHF
v_call: TRBV18
j_call: TRBJ1-6

cdr3_aa: CASSWETGAAEAFF
v_call: TRBV6-5
j_call: TRBJ1-1

cdr3_aa: CASSSIGDLYQETQYF
v_call: TRBV7-2
j_call: TRBJ2-5

cdr3_aa: CAISESWRVAGSWQYF
v_call: TRBV10-3
j_call: TRBJ2-7

cdr3_aa: CASKDGGSVNTEAFF
v_call: TRBV5-1
j_call: TRBJ1-1

cdr3_aa: CASSPLGLAGGPGTGELFF
v_call: TRBV27
j_call: TRBJ2-2

cdr3_aa: CASSQWTVNTGELFF
v_call: TRBV7-7
j_call: TRBJ2-2

cdr3_aa: CASSELQGAGSPLHF
v_call: TRBV2
j_call: TRBJ1-6

cdr3_aa: CASSPTSRGLIDEQYF
v_call: TRBV27
j_call: TRBJ2-7

cdr3_aa: CASSLRGKVASTDTQYF
v_call: TRBV11-2
j_call: TRBJ2-3